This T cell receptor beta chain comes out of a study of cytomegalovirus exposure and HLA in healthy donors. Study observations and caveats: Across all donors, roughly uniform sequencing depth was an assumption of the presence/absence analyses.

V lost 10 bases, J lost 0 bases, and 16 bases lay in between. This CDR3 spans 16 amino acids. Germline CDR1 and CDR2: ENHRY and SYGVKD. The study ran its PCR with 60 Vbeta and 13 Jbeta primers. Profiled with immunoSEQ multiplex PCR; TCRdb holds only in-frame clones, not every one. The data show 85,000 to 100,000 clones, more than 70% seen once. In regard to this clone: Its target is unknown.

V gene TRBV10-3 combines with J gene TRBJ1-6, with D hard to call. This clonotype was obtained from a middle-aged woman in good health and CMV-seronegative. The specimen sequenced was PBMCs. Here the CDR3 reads CASGSDGSSYNSPLHF. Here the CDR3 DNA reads TGTGCCAGCGGGTCGGACGGCAGCTCCTATAATTCACCCCTCCACTTT.